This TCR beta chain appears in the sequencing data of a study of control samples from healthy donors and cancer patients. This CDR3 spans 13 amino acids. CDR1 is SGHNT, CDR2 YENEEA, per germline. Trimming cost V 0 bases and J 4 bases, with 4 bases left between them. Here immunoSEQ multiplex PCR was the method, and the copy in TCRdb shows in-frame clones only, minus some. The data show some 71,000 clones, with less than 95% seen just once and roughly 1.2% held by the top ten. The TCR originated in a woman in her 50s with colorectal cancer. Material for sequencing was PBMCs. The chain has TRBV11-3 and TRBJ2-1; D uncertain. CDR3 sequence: CASSLDHYNEQFF. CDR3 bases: TGTGCCAGCAGCTTAGACCATTACAATGAGCAGTTCTTC. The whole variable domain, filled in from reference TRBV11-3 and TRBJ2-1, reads EAGVVQSPRYKIIEKKQPVAFWCNPISGHNTLYWYLQNLGQGPELLIRYENEEAVDDSQLPKDRFSAERLKGVDSTLKIQPAELGDSAVYLCASSLDHYNEQFFGPGTRLTVL.